The 25 T cell receptor beta chains given below trace back to one sample, sequenced in a study of cytomegalovirus exposure and HLA in healthy donors (dated by TCRdb to the late 2010s). The library was made by the immunoSEQ multiplex PCR assay. A mixture of 60 forward primers for TCR Vbeta segments and 13 reverse primers for TCR Jbeta segments was used in the multiplex PCR. TCRdb's version of the immuneACCESS table is confined to in-frame rearrangements and falls short of the full clone set. An unresolved V gene accounts for under half of the shortfall where checked; the remainder is of unknown origin. This sample is represented by roughly 180,000 clones; more than 80% of them were singletons. The ten largest clones represent roughly 2.3% of the sample. Sequenced material: PBMCs. The receptors were sampled from a male donor in good health and CMV-seronegative.

This clone was counted between two and nine times. The rearrangement uses TRBV19 and TRBJ1-1; possible D gene TRBD1, 6 bases. CDR3 length equals 16 residues. Germline CDR1 LNHDA, CDR2 SQIVND (reference sequence). V gave up 1 base and J gave up 0 bases, with 12 bases separating them. The CDR3 region is CASSIAAGALNTEAFF. CDR3 DNA: TGTGCCAGTAGTATAGCGGCGGGGGCCTTGAACACTGAAGCTTTCTTT.

The gene calls are TRBV5-4 and TRBJ2-5; 11 bases line up with TRBD1. Unmatched junction bases numbered 0, after V lost 0 bases and J lost 5 bases. This CDR3 is 14 amino acids long. Germline V CDR1 and CDR2: SGHNT, YYREEE (reference sequence). The CDR3 nucleotides are TGTGCCAGCAGCTTGGGGGACAGGGGGGAGACCCAGTACTTC. It yields the protein CASSLGDRGETQYF.

The chain joins TRBV6-1 to TRBJ2-5; maybe TRBD2 (5 bases). Germline assignment: CDR1 MNHNS and CDR2 SASEGT. V shed 7 bases and J shed 5 bases, with 11 bases lying between them. The CDR3 totals 12 residues. The CDR3 DNA reads as TGTGCCAGCAAGGCGGGTGGGGAGACCCAGTACTTC. Encoded protein: CASKAGGETQYF.

The count of this clone is one. The J gene is TRBJ2-3, the V gene TRBV28, with 10 bases identical to TRBD1. The CDR3 consists of 16 residues. Unmatched junction bases numbered 10, after V lost 3 bases and J lost 7 bases. Germline CDR1 reads MDHEN; CDR2 reads SYDVKM. This CDR3 is CASSFPRGQGSNTQYF. The CDR3 DNA sequence: TGTGCCAGCAGTTTCCCAAGGGGACAGGGGTCTAATACGCAGTATTTT.

V is TRBV28 and J is TRBJ2-2, with D tentatively TRBD1 (6 bases). Germline V gene sequence: CDR1 MDHEN, CDR2 SYDVKM. The CDR3 has 14 residues. The germline V and J ends were trimmed by 7 bases and 0 bases, with 9 bases remaining between them. Here the CDR3 reads CASKTGANTGELFF. CDR3 DNA sequence: TGTGCCAGCAAGACAGGAGCGAACACCGGGGAGCTGTTTTTT.

J is TRBJ1-4 and V is TRBV5-1, with a weak D call TRBD1 (5 bases). From germline, CDR1 is SGHRS and CDR2 YFSETQ. Trimming removed 0 bases at V and 7 bases at J, with 16 bases between. The CDR3 has 16 amino acids. The CDR3 nucleotides are TGCGCCAGCAGCTTGGGAGTCGGGACTGATAGTGAAAAACTGTTTTTT. Translation: CASSLGVGTDSEKLFF.

The sample holds one count of this clone. The V call is TRBV6-5, the J call TRBJ1-1, with D uncertain. In germline, CDR1 is MNHEY, CDR2 SVGAGI. Trimming took 6 bases from V and 4 from J, leaving 15 bases between them. The CDR3 has 14 residues. CDR3 sequence (DNA): TGTGCCAGCAGCCCATTCCTACCCCGCACTGAAGCTTTCTTT. This sequence encodes CASSPFLPRTEAFF.

The genes are TRBV7-2 and TRBJ2-7, with a weak D call TRBD2 (5 bases). With 2 bases removed from V and 2 bases from J, the gap between germline ends came to 16 bases. The CDR3 is 16 amino acids. Germline V lookup: CDR1 SGHTA, CDR2 FQGNSA. The CDR3 loop reads CASSLRSRMGAYEQYF. In nucleotides, the CDR3 is TGTGCCAGCAGCTTAAGGTCCAGGATGGGAGCCTACGAGCAGTACTTC.

The chain uses TRBV9 and TRBJ1-2, with TRBD1 identical over 7 bases. Germline loops: CDR1 SGDLS, CDR2 YYNGEE. Trimming removed 3 bases from V and 0 bases from J; junction bases left unmatched: 14. This CDR3 contains 18 residues. CDR3 sequence: CASSAITPGQEPNYGYTF. The CDR3 bases are TGTGCCAGCAGCGCAATTACCCCCGGACAGGAACCTAACTATGGCTACACCTTC.

V is TRBV6-1 and J is TRBJ1-4, with 7 nucleotides matching TRBD1. CDR1 is MNHNS, CDR2 SASEGT, per germline. After removal of 5 bases from V and 3 bases from J, the junction contained 3 bases not matched to a gene. The length of the CDR3 is 14 residues. The CDR3 loop is CASSRGLANEKLFF. The CDR3 DNA sequence: TGTGCCAGCAGTAGGGGGCTTGCTAATGAAAAACTGTTTTTT.

DNA for the CDR3: TGTGCCAGCAGCCGACCTGTGGGAGTCGGGCGCTATGGCTACACCTTC. Translated: CASSRPVGVGRYGYTF. The rearrangement joins TRBV5-4 to TRBJ1-2; D not resolved. V lost 4 bases and J 4 bases, leaving 20 bases between the germline ends. The CDR3 spans 16 residues. The V gene's germline CDR1 is SGHNT and CDR2 YYREEE (reference sequence).

The rearrangement uses TRBV5-6 and TRBJ1-1; tentative D call: TRBD1 (5 bases). The V gene lost 2 bases and the J gene lost 0 bases, with 14 bases spanning the gap. The CDR3 sequence is 16 residues long. Looked up from germline, CDR1 is SGHDT and CDR2 is YYEEEE. The CDR3 loop reads CASSLRTGRMNTEAFF. CDR3 nucleotides: TGTGCCAGCAGCTTACGTACAGGACGGATGAACACTGAAGCTTTCTTT.

The chain carries TRBV4-3 and TRBJ2-3, with D tentatively TRBD2 (8 bases). The CDR3 spans 15 residues. The V gene's germline CDR1 is LGHNA and CDR2 YSLEER. Trimming stripped 4 bases from V and 3 bases from J, with 14 bases between. CDR3 protein: CASSPREGATDTQYF. The DNA for the CDR3 is TGCGCCAGCAGCCCTCGGGAGGGGGCAACAGATACGCAGTATTTT.

This clone was recorded once. The CDR3 bases are TGTGCCAGCAGCTCGATACCTCAGCGGGAGACCCAGTACTTC. This sequence encodes CASSSIPQRETQYF. This rearrangement joins TRBV7-9 to TRBJ2-5; TRBD2 might be the D (5 bases). V lost 4 bases, J lost 5 bases, and 14 bases lay in between. The CDR3 contains 14 residues. Germline V gene data show CDR1 as SEHNR and CDR2 as FQNEAQ (reference sequence).

The chain recombines TRBV6-1 with TRBJ1-1; a possible D gene is TRBD1 (6 bases). The V end lost 5 bases, the J end lost 1 base, and 11 bases lay between the germline ends. CDR1 is MNHNS and CDR2 is SASEGT in the germline V gene. The CDR3 sequence is 14 residues long. The CDR3 sequence is CASSWDTRNTEAFF. CDR3 nucleotide sequence: TGTGCCAGCAGTTGGGACACCAGGAACACTGAAGCTTTCTTT.

V usage is TRBV7-3 and J usage is TRBJ2-2; D gene ambiguous. Germline CDR1 reads SGHTA; CDR2 reads FQGTGA. The CDR3 runs 12 residues. Trimming cost V 5 bases and J 2 bases, with 3 bases left between them. For the CDR3, the DNA is TGTGCCAGCAGCCTCAACACCGGGGAGCTGTTTTTT. This sequence encodes CASSLNTGELFF.

This chain connects TRBV7-2 to TRBJ1-2, with 8 bases that match TRBD1. The CDR3 sequence is 15 residues long. Germline V gives CDR1 SGHTA, CDR2 FQGNSA. With 3 bases clipped from V and 0 bases from J, the junction kept 3 bases outside the gene matches. The DNA for the CDR3 is TGTGCCAGCAGCTTCCGGGACAGGACTAACTATGGCTACACCTTC. It yields the protein CASSFRDRTNYGYTF.

This chain uses TRBV28 with TRBJ2-5; possible D gene TRBD1, 6 bases. This CDR3 spans 15 amino acids. With 8 bases removed from V and 1 base from J, the gap between germline ends came to 17 bases. The germline gives CDR1 MDHEN, CDR2 SYDVKM. CDR3 DNA sequence: TGTGCCAGCTGGGGGCCCTCGCACCTCCAAGAGACCCAGTACTTC. It codes for CASWGPSHLQETQYF.

V gene TRBV2 combines with J gene TRBJ1-6; D might be TRBD1 (6 bases). The CDR3 is 15 amino acids. Germline assignment: CDR1 SNHLY and CDR2 FYNNEI. V lost 6 bases and J 7 bases, leaving 16 bases between the germline ends. The CDR3: CASSTGTRVNSPLHF. The CDR3 coding sequence is TGTGCCAGCAGCACCGGGACACGGGTGAATTCACCCCTCCACTTT.

V usage is TRBV7-9 and J usage is TRBJ2-7; tentative D call: TRBD1 (5 bases). Germline values: CDR1 SEHNR, CDR2 FQNEAQ (reference sequence). Trimming left V 4 bases short and J 0 bases short, with 13 bases between. The CDR3 runs to 15 residues. Written as DNA, the CDR3 is TGTGCCAGCAGCTCAACTAAGACAGACTCCTACGAGCAGTACTTC. It is translated as CASSSTKTDSYEQYF.

This chain links TRBV28 with TRBJ1-1, with unresolved D. This CDR3 has 11 residues. Germline-derived CDR1 and CDR2 are MDHEN and SYDVKM. Trimming stripped 3 bases from V and 4 bases from J, with 3 bases between. CDR3 loop: CASSFSTEAFF. CDR3 coding DNA: TGTGCCAGCAGTTTCAGCACTGAAGCTTTCTTT.

This clone was detected a few times. This sequence joins TRBV6-6 and TRBJ2-5; 11 bases line up with TRBD2. V lost 3 bases to trimming and J lost 5 bases; unmatched junction nucleotides: 2. CDR3 length equals 14 residues. CDR1 is MNHNY and CDR2 is SVGAGI in the germline V gene (reference sequence). CDR3 amino acids: CASSYLAGGETQYF. As DNA, the CDR3 is TGTGCCAGCAGTTATCTAGCGGGAGGCGAGACCCAGTACTTC.

This clone was found a few times. The chain recombines TRBV5-1 with TRBJ1-4; TRBD1 matches at 7 bases. V gave up 3 bases and J gave up 4 bases; unmatched junction bases: 3. There are 14 residues in the CDR3. Germline V gene sequence: CDR1 SGHRS, CDR2 YFSETQ. CDR3 in amino acids: CASSSGQDNEKLFF. The CDR3 DNA is TGCGCCAGCAGCTCCGGACAGGATAATGAAAAACTGTTTTTT.

This clone was seen once. V usage is TRBV30 and J usage is TRBJ2-7; tentatively, D is TRBD2 (6 bases). V shed 5 bases and J shed 3 bases, with 17 bases lying between them. Germline CDR1 GTSNPN, CDR2 SVGIG (reference sequence). This CDR3 has 14 amino acids. For the CDR3, the DNA is TGTGCCTGGGGGTCTGGAGGGTCGGTCTACGAGCAGTACTTC. As protein: CAWGSGGSVYEQYF.

This clone was counted only a few times. V and J are TRBV28 and TRBJ2-7; 7 nucleotides line up with TRBD2. V shed 3 bases, J shed 2 bases, and the junction held 10 bases outside the gene matches. Germline CDR1 and CDR2: MDHEN and SYDVKM. The CDR3 is 16 amino acids. This CDR3 reads CASSFALRELTYEQYF. The CDR3 DNA is TGTGCCAGCAGTTTTGCTTTGCGGGAGTTAACCTACGAGCAGTACTTC.